Presented here are 25 T cell receptor beta chains from one specimen sequenced in a study of human T cells and chemical hapten exposure. Specified time point: patch test 2, 6 weeks after DPC sensitization. Sample treatment: therapeutic diphenylcyclopropenone sensitization with weekly scalp DPC. Via MiXCR, TCRdb re-called the RACE reads, giving one row per CDR3 protein. The sample holds approximately 350,000 distinct CDR3 sequences, about 6% seen once. The sample consisted of whole blood, taken in connection with sensitization to the hapten diphenylcyclopropenone (DPC). Source of these receptors: a woman younger than 30 with alopecia areata. Some clones in this sample may be carry-over from other donors' samples.

This rearrangement joins TRBV9 to TRBJ2-5; D uncertain. V was shortened by 4 bases and J by 2 bases, with 12 bases between the two germline ends. Germline-derived CDR1 and CDR2 are SGDLS and YYNGEE. CDR3 length equals 14 residues. CDR3 sequence (DNA): TGTGCCAGCAGCCCCACTCGCGGTCAAGAGACCCAGTACTTC. Its translation: CASSPTRGQETQYF.

This clonotype was seen only a few times. The chain is built from TRBV6-6 and TRBJ1-6; D might be TRBD1 (6 bases). The CDR3 sequence is 15 residues long. Germline V gene data show CDR1 as MNHNY and CDR2 as SVGAGI (reference sequence). Trimming shortened V by 4 bases and J by 12 bases, and 19 bases separated the two germline ends. CDR3 amino acids: CASSLDVQEGGPLHF. The CDR3 DNA is TGTGCCAGCAGTTTGGACGTTCAAGAAGGGGGACCCCTCCACTTT.

This clonotype was found many times. The gene calls are TRBV20-1 and TRBJ2-7, with TRBD2 matching over 8 bases. In germline, CDR1 is DFQATT, CDR2 SNEGSKA (reference sequence). J was trimmed by 1 base and V by 4 bases; bases with no gene match: 9. The CDR3 has 15 amino acids. CDR3 nucleotides: TGCAGTGCTATCCCAATAGCGGGATCTTCCTACGAGCAGTACTTC. The encoded protein is CSAIPIAGSSYEQYF.

The CDR3 loop reads CASSYGTSGNTDTQYF. The CDR3 DNA sequence: TGTGCCAGCAGTTACGGGACTAGCGGAAACACAGATACGCAGTATTTT. The chain employs TRBV27 and TRBJ2-3, with 11 bases that match TRBD2. This CDR3 region has 16 residues. The germline gives CDR1 MNHEY, CDR2 SMNVEV (reference sequence). The V gene end was trimmed by 4 bases and the J gene end by 2 bases; junction bases not matched to a gene: 5.

This clonotype has just a few counts. The chain recombines TRBV5-1 with TRBJ2-3; 9 bases align to TRBD2. Germline V CDR1 and CDR2: SGHRS, YFSETQ. V was pared by 4 bases and J by 4 bases, with 10 bases of the junction left unmatched. The CDR3 contains 16 residues. The CDR3: CASSPPSGLASDTQYF. CDR3 DNA: TGCGCCAGCAGCCCCCCTAGCGGACTAGCGTCAGATACGCAGTATTTT.

The chain's CDR3 is CAISEMGGEAFF. The CDR3 DNA sequence: TGTGCCATCAGTGAAATGGGGGGTGAAGCTTTCTTT. The chain combines TRBV10-3 with TRBJ1-1, with D tentatively TRBD1 (5 bases). Germline V CDR1 and CDR2: ENHRY, SYGVKD. The CDR3 has 12 residues. V was clipped by 3 bases and J by 7 bases, with 9 bases between them.

This clonotype was seen more than once but under ten times. This chain links TRBV9 with TRBJ2-3, with TRBD2 as a possible D gene (5 bases). The germline gives CDR1 SGDLS, CDR2 YYNGEE. The CDR3 has 12 residues. The V end lost 3 bases, the J end lost 4 bases, and 6 bases lay between the germline ends. The CDR3 loop is CASSAEADTQYF. CDR3 in DNA: TGTGCCAGCAGCGCGGAGGCAGATACGCAGTATTTT.

Of note for this clonotype: This may stem from a read error, because a much larger clone lies one nucleotide away. This CDR3 is missing its conserved last phenylalanine or tryptophan, likely due to a read error. The chain is built from TRBV9 and TRBJ2-1; unclear D gene. The germline V and J ends were trimmed by 4 bases and 0 bases, with 17 bases remaining between them. Germline CDR1 is SGDLS and CDR2 is YYNGEE. The CDR3 length is 17 residues. The CDR3 reads CASSPWGPKSSYNEQFI. The CDR3 DNA reads TGTGCCAGCAGCCCCTGGGGTCCAAAGAGCTCCTACAATGAGCAGTTCATC.

This clonotype appeared a few times. V gene TRBV18 combines with J gene TRBJ1-5, with 7 bases identical to TRBD1. Trimming removed 3 bases from V and 11 bases from J; junction bases left unmatched: 16. In germline, CDR1 is KGHSH, CDR2 LQKENI. The CDR3 loop spans 16 amino acids. The CDR3, as DNA: TGTGCCAGCTCACCGTATGCTCAGGGAAACGGACAGGCCCAGCATTTT. Protein sequence: CASSPYAQGNGQAQHF.

This clonotype was recorded many times. CDR3 residues: CASSQGPGVDTEAFF. DNA of the CDR3: TGTGCCAGCAGCCAGGGACCGGGGGTAGACACTGAAGCTTTCTTT. This chain connects TRBV3-1 to TRBJ1-1; perhaps TRBD1 as D (5 bases). The CDR3 runs to 15 residues. Between the trimmed V and J ends, which lost 3 bases and 3 bases, there was a span of 14 bases. Germline V CDR1 and CDR2: LGHDT, YNNKEL (reference sequence).

The table lists this clonotype with many counts. The V gene is TRBV3-1, the J gene TRBJ1-1; D unresolved. This CDR3 is built from 15 residues. V was shortened by 5 bases and J by 5 bases, with 18 bases between the two germline ends. The germline V gene has CDR1 LGHDT and CDR2 YNNKEL (reference sequence). The CDR3 sequence is CASSSTRPPGTEAFF. The CDR3 DNA is TGTGCCAGCAGCTCAACCAGGCCCCCGGGGACTGAAGCTTTCTTT.

The rearrangement joins TRBV15 to TRBJ1-2; D is possibly TRBD1 (6 bases). Trimming removed 3 bases from V and 1 base from J, with 18 bases in between. The CDR3 is made up of 17 amino acids. Germline V lookup: CDR1 LNHNV, CDR2 YYDKDF (reference sequence). CDR3 sequence (DNA): TGTGCCACCAGCAGCAGGGGCTCCTCACATAATAACTATGGCTACACCTTC. The encoded protein is CATSSRGSSHNNYGYTF.

The table lists this clonotype with a few counts. The rearrangement joins TRBV6-5 to TRBJ1-6; 7 positions agree with TRBD1. Looked up from germline, CDR1 is MNHEY and CDR2 is SVGAGI. CDR3 size: 16 residues. Trimming removed 3 bases from V and 6 bases from J; junction bases left unmatched: 8. The CDR3: CASSYGTAPGNSPLHF. The CDR3 coding sequence is TGTGCCAGCAGTTATGGGACAGCACCTGGTAATTCACCCCTCCACTTT.

This clonotype has ten or more counts. The DNA of the CDR3 is TGCAGTGCTAGATGGTCTTGGGACACTGAAGCTTTCTTT. This codes for CSARWSWDTEAFF. The chain recombines TRBV20-1 with TRBJ1-1, with D hard to call. The CDR3 consists of 13 residues. Germline V lookup: CDR1 DFQATT, CDR2 SNEGSKA (reference sequence). The V and J ends lost 2 bases and 3 bases respectively, with 10 bases between them.

The J gene is TRBJ1-6, the V gene TRBV6-1, with 7 bases aligning to TRBD1. CDR1 is MNHNS, CDR2 SASEGT, per germline. The V segment lost 4 bases and the J segment 9 bases; nucleotides outside the gene matches: 18. This CDR3 is built from 18 residues. The CDR3: CASSARTGRGLASSPLHF. The CDR3 nucleotides are TGTGCCAGCAGTGCCCGGACAGGAAGGGGGCTAGCGAGTTCACCCCTCCACTTT.

This clonotype was counted at least ten times. This sequence joins TRBV9 and TRBJ2-1, with TRBD2 matching 11 bases. Trimming removed 4 bases from V and 7 bases from J; junction bases left unmatched: 10. The length of the CDR3 is 16 residues. Per germline, CDR1 SGDLS and CDR2 YYNGEE. Here the CDR3 DNA reads TGTGCCAGCAGCCCTCTCCTGGGACTAGCGGTTAATGAGCAGTTCTTC. Protein sequence: CASSPLLGLAVNEQFF.

This clonotype has more than one count but fewer than ten. This chain connects TRBV25-1 to TRBJ2-7, with D perhaps matching TRBD1 (5 bases). Germline-derived CDR1 and CDR2 are MGHDK and SYGVNS. The V end was cut by 1 base, the J end by 7 bases, with 23 bases between. This CDR3 comprises 17 residues. The DNA of the CDR3 is TGTGCCAGCAGTGAATTCGGGTTGGTGGGCAGGGCTGGAGAGCAGTACTTC. Amino acid sequence: CASSEFGLVGRAGEQYF.

This clonotype was detected only a few times. The genes are TRBV28 and TRBJ2-5; 16 bases are a match to TRBD2. V lost 5 bases to trimming and J lost 5 bases; unmatched junction nucleotides: 8. Germline V gene data show CDR1 as MDHEN and CDR2 as SYDVKM. The CDR3 extends over 17 amino acids. The CDR3 sequence is CASSLGTSGGAEETQYF. The CDR3 DNA reads as TGTGCCAGCAGTCTGGGGACTAGCGGGGGGGCGGAGGAGACCCAGTACTTC.

This clonotype was seen many times. This chain connects TRBV9 to TRBJ2-7; maybe TRBD1 (5 bases). V shed 2 bases and J shed 1 base, with 10 bases lying between them. Germline V gives CDR1 SGDLS, CDR2 YYNGEE. The CDR3 totals 14 residues. The chain's CDR3 is CASSVGHDSYEQYF. The CDR3 nucleotides are TGTGCCAGCAGCGTTGGACACGATTCCTACGAGCAGTACTTC.

This clonotype was picked up many times. The chain recombines TRBV10-3 with TRBJ1-5; TRBD1 matches at 9 bases. The CDR3 extends over 13 amino acids. Germline lookup yields CDR1 ENHRY and CDR2 SYGVKD. The trim removed 8 bases at V and 5 bases at J, leaving 4 bases unmatched. The chain's CDR3 is CAIRDRADQPQHF. CDR3 nucleotides: TGTGCCATCCGGGACAGGGCGGATCAGCCCCAGCATTTT.

In its sample, this clonotype was seen many times. The chain combines TRBV10-3 with TRBJ1-1; weak D call: TRBD1 (5 bases). V lost 7 bases, J lost 1 base, and 10 bases lay in between. Germline V lookup: CDR1 ENHRY, CDR2 SYGVKD. The CDR3 is made up of 13 amino acids. CDR3 in amino acids: CAINARENTEAFF. The CDR3 DNA reads TGTGCCATCAACGCCAGGGAGAACACTGAAGCTTTCTTT.

A few counts support this clonotype. The chain employs TRBV6-2 or TRBV6-3 and TRBJ2-5, with TRBD1 matching over 11 bases. J lost 6 bases, V lost 5 bases, and 8 bases had no gene match. The V gene's germline CDR1 is MNHEY and CDR2 SVGEGT. The CDR3 is 15 residues long. The CDR3 DNA sequence: TGTGCCAGCAGTACGGACAGGGGGCGTGCAAAGACCCAGTACTTC. The encoded protein is CASSTDRGRAKTQYF.

This clonotype occurred many times. The chain links TRBV2 to TRBJ2-1; maybe TRBD1 (6 bases). Trimming removed 3 bases at V and 2 bases at J, with 11 bases between. The CDR3 runs to 15 residues. Germline CDR1 reads SNHLY; CDR2 reads FYNNEI. The CDR3 nucleotides read TGTGCCAGCAGTGAGCAGGGGCGCCCCTACAATGAGCAGTTCTTC. Translated: CASSEQGRPYNEQFF.

This clonotype was recorded a few times. The chain combines TRBV7-2 with TRBJ2-2; D is unresolved. The V end lost 1 base, the J end lost 4 bases, and 13 bases lay between the germline ends. Per germline, CDR1 SGHTA and CDR2 FQGNSA. The CDR3 is made up of 16 amino acids. CDR3 protein: CASSLGVRAFTGELFF. The DNA for the CDR3 is TGTGCCAGCAGCTTAGGAGTAAGGGCTTTCACCGGGGAGCTGTTTTTT.

This clonotype was seen many times. This chain links TRBV2 with TRBJ1-1; no definite D call. V was clipped by 0 bases and J by 3 bases, with 2 bases between them. CDR3 length equals 12 residues. Germline V gene lookup returns CDR1 SNHLY and CDR2 FYNNEI. The CDR3 protein is CASSEAHTEAFF. The CDR3 nucleotides read TGTGCCAGCAGTGAAGCTCACACTGAAGCTTTCTTT. Full variable domain (rest looked up from reference TRBV2 and TRBJ1-1): EPEVTQTPSHQVTQMGQEVILRCVPISNHLYFYWYRQILGQKVEFLVSFYNNEISEKSEIFDDQFSVERPDGSNFTLKIRSTKLEDSAMYFCASSEAHTEAFFGQGTRLTVV.